This passage covers 26 T cell receptor beta chains from one sample sequenced in a study of blood T cell repertoires in COVID-19. TCRdb's copy holds only in-frame clones and misses some; the assay was immunoSEQ multiplex PCR. This table holds 110,000 or so clones, 75% to 90% found once. Sequencing was performed on peripheral blood. Every receptor here comes from a human donor in a cohort sampled during active COVID-19.

CDR3 sequence (DNA): TGTGCCAGTAGTCCCGGGACTAGCGGTTCAAGCTCCTACAATGAGCAGTTCTTC. This translates into CASSPGTSGSSSYNEQFF. The V gene is TRBV19, the J gene TRBJ2-1; 11 nucleotides match TRBD2. Germline CDR1 reads LNHDA; CDR2 reads SQIVND (reference sequence). The V and J ends lost 5 bases and 0 bases, in that order; junction bases with no gene match: 9. The CDR3 spans 18 residues. Full variable domain (outside the CDR3, taken from reference TRBV19 and TRBJ2-1): DGGITQSPKYLFRKEGQNVTLSCEQNLNHDAMYWYRQDPGQGLRLIYYSQIVNDFQKGDIAEGYSVSREKKESFPLTVTSAQKNPTAFYLCASSPGTSGSSSYNEQFFGPGTRLTVL.

This chain links TRBV18 with TRBJ1-4; 8 bases are shared with TRBD1. Germline V gene lookup returns CDR1 KGHSH and CDR2 LQKENI. V was clipped by 3 bases and J by 15 bases; unmatched bases: 12. CDR3 length: 14 residues. DNA for the CDR3: TGTGCCAGCTCACCCCGACAGGGGAAGGGGGAATTGTTTTTT. Amino acids: CASSPRQGKGELFF. The whole variable domain, remainder taken from reference TRBV18 and TRBJ1-4, is NAGVMQNPRHLVRRRGQEARLRCSPMKGHSHVYWYRQLPEEGLKFMVYLQKENIIDESGMPKERFSAEFPKEGPSILRIQQVVRGDSAAYFCASSPRQGKGELFFGSGTQLSVL.

J is TRBJ2-7 and V is TRBV5-6; D is perhaps TRBD1 (6 bases). This CDR3 has 17 amino acids. The germline V gene has CDR1 SGHDT and CDR2 YYEEEE. V was pared by 4 bases and J by 2 bases, with 22 bases between. The CDR3 sequence: CASSPSLGTPRTYEQYF. The CDR3 DNA reads TGTGCCAGCAGCCCCTCTCTGGGGACACCCAGGACCTACGAGCAGTACTTC.

The count of this clone is one. V and J are TRBV7-2 and TRBJ1-3; D is possibly TRBD1 (5 bases). The CDR3 spans 15 residues. Per germline, CDR1 SGHTA and CDR2 FQGNSA. The ends were cut back, 7 bases at V and 2 bases at J, with 15 bases in the middle. As DNA, the CDR3 is TGTGCCAGCACGGTCGGGGGATCTACTGGAAACACCATATATTTT. Amino acids: CASTVGGSTGNTIYF. Complete variable domain (other parts from reference TRBV7-2 and TRBJ1-3): GAGVSQSPSNKVTEKGKDVELRCDPISGHTALYWYRQSLGQGLEFLIYFQGNSAPDKSGLPSDRFSAERTGGSVSTLTIQRTQQEDSAVYLCASTVGGSTGNTIYFGEGSWLTVV.

This sequence joins TRBV5-1 and TRBJ1-6; D unclear. Trimming took off 0 bases at V and 5 bases at J, with 9 bases between the two ends. CDR1 and CDR2 (germline): SGHRS, YFSETQ. This CDR3 contains 15 residues. The CDR3 bases are TGCGCCAGCAGCTTGGATGGGAGGGATAATTCACCCCTCCACTTT. It is translated as CASSLDGRDNSPLHF.

The chain links TRBV7-6 to TRBJ2-4; tentatively, D is TRBD1 (5 bases). Per the germline V gene, CDR1 is SGHVS and CDR2 is FNYEAQ. The CDR3 sequence is 15 residues long. V dropped 2 bases and J dropped 6 bases, with 14 bases sitting between them. CDR3 bases: TGTGCCAGCAGCTTATCGGAGCAGGGCGCAAACATTCAGTACTTC. This codes for CASSLSEQGANIQYF.

The chain has TRBV7-9 and TRBJ1-3; 7 bases match TRBD1. Trimming removed 4 bases from V and 4 bases from J; junction bases left unmatched: 7. Germline V gene data show CDR1 as SEHNR and CDR2 as FQNEAQ (reference sequence). The CDR3 is 15 residues long. The CDR3 protein is CASSSLGGVGNTIYF. In nucleotides, the CDR3 is TGTGCCAGCAGCTCTCTAGGGGGCGTCGGAAACACCATATATTTT.

The chain has TRBV14 and TRBJ2-7; TRBD2 is a possible D gene (6 bases). The V and J ends lost 4 bases and 0 bases respectively, with 16 bases between them. Germline CDR1 and CDR2: SGHDN and FVKESK. The CDR3 consists of 16 residues. DNA for the CDR3: TGTGCCAGCAGCCCCCACCCGGGGGATGGCTCCTACGAGCAGTACTTC. This encodes CASSPHPGDGSYEQYF.

The chain carries TRBV9 and TRBJ2-7, with D perhaps matching TRBD2 (6 bases). Deletions cut 1 base from V and 0 bases from J, with 14 bases between. The germline CDR1 and CDR2 sequences are SGDLS and YYNGEE. This CDR3 spans 16 amino acids. The CDR3 protein is CASSVSGSPSSYEQYF. DNA for the CDR3: TGTGCCAGCAGCGTATCCGGGAGTCCTAGCTCCTACGAGCAGTACTTC.

The chain uses TRBV4-1 and TRBJ2-5; 11 bases fit TRBD1. With V trimmed by 3 bases and J by 5 bases, 11 bases remained unmatched. This CDR3 contains 17 residues. Germline V gene sequence: CDR1 MGHRA, CDR2 YSYEKL. CDR3 loop: CASSHPGTGGSGETQYF. The CDR3 nucleotides read TGCGCCAGCAGCCATCCCGGGACAGGGGGTTCGGGGGAGACCCAGTACTTC.

The rearrangement joins TRBV6-5 to TRBJ2-2; D may be TRBD2 (6 bases). V lost 7 bases and J 4 bases, leaving 10 bases between the germline ends. The germline gives CDR1 MNHEY, CDR2 SVGAGI. This CDR3 is built from 13 residues. In nucleotides, the CDR3 is TGTGCCAGCAAGACTAGACCCACCGGGGAGCTGTTTTTT. This encodes CASKTRPTGELFF.

This chain connects TRBV5-1 to TRBJ2-3; possible D gene TRBD2, 6 bases. Trimming removed 1 base at V and 2 bases at J, with 8 bases between. The germline V gene has CDR1 SGHRS and CDR2 YFSETQ. The CDR3 sequence is 14 residues long. CDR3 sequence: CASSLPGVTDTQYF. In DNA, the CDR3 is TGCGCCAGCAGCTTGCCGGGGGTCACAGATACGCAGTATTTT.

V and J are TRBV6-5 and TRBJ1-6; D is possibly TRBD1 (5 bases). Trimming removed 7 bases at V and 7 bases at J, with 11 bases between. This CDR3 comprises 13 residues. The germline gives CDR1 MNHEY, CDR2 SVGAGI. As DNA, the CDR3 is TGTGCCAGCATGAGACAGATAAATTCACCCCTCCACTTT. This encodes CASMRQINSPLHF.

The gene calls are TRBV2 and TRBJ1-1; 8 bases are a match to TRBD1. Germline CDR1 and CDR2: SNHLY and FYNNEI. The CDR3 covers 15 residues. V lost 6 bases to trimming and J lost 1 base; unmatched junction nucleotides: 7. CDR3 sequence reads: CASSIFDRGNTEAFF. CDR3 in DNA: TGTGCCAGCAGCATATTCGACAGGGGGAACACTGAAGCTTTCTTT.

This chain uses TRBV5-1 with TRBJ2-7; TRBD2 agrees at 8 bases. The CDR3 runs to 14 residues. Germline V gene lookup returns CDR1 SGHRS and CDR2 YFSETQ. The ends lost 4 bases at V and 3 bases at J; junction bases unmatched: 6. CDR3 residues: CASSRTSGNYEQYF. CDR3 DNA: TGCGCCAGCAGCCGTACTAGCGGAAACTACGAGCAGTACTTC.

The table lists this clone with a count of one. The rearrangement uses TRBV5-1 and TRBJ2-1; 11 bases fit TRBD2. CDR1 is SGHRS and CDR2 is YFSETQ in the germline V gene. Trimming at V came to 4 bases and at J to 9 bases, leaving 6 bases not matched to a gene. The CDR3 sequence is 14 residues long. The CDR3 sequence is CASSNLTSGGEQFF. CDR3 coding DNA: TGCGCCAGCAGCAATCTAACTAGCGGGGGTGAGCAGTTCTTC.

The rearrangement uses TRBV19 and TRBJ2-3; tentatively, D is TRBD1 (6 bases). V dropped 6 bases and J dropped 3 bases, with 16 bases sitting between them. This CDR3 has 15 residues. The germline V gene has CDR1 LNHDA and CDR2 SQIVND (reference sequence). The CDR3 is CASSGIFTGTDTQYF. The CDR3 region has the DNA TGTGCCAGTAGCGGGATCTTTACAGGGACAGATACGCAGTATTTT.

V gene TRBV10-3 combines with J gene TRBJ1-6; a possible D gene is TRBD1 (5 bases). The germline gives CDR1 ENHRY, CDR2 SYGVKD. Trimming took 0 bases from V and 7 from J, leaving 7 bases between them. CDR3 size: 14 residues. In DNA, the CDR3 is TGTGCCATCAGTGAGTCCCAGGGCAATTCACCCCTCCACTTT. Its protein is CAISESQGNSPLHF.

The J gene is TRBJ1-1, the V gene TRBV10-2, with D perhaps TRBD1 (6 bases). V was trimmed by 5 bases and J by 6 bases, leaving 10 bases between them. The CDR3 runs 12 residues. Germline V gene sequence: CDR1 WSHSY, CDR2 SAAADI. Here the CDR3 reads CASSTGFPEAFF. CDR3 coding DNA: TGCGCCAGCAGTACAGGGTTTCCTGAAGCTTTCTTT.

CDR3 bases: TGTGCCAGCAGCCCGCCCCCGGGAAACGAGCAGTACTTC. This translates into CASSPPPGNEQYF. The chain combines TRBV9 with TRBJ2-7; D is perhaps TRBD2 (5 bases). This CDR3 is built from 13 residues. Germline lookup yields CDR1 SGDLS and CDR2 YYNGEE. V was shortened by 4 bases and J by 5 bases, with 13 bases between the two germline ends.

The chain employs TRBV6-5 and TRBJ2-1, with TRBD2 matching 12 bases. Germline assignment: CDR1 MNHEY and CDR2 SVGAGI. The CDR3 totals 15 residues. Trimming at V came to 7 bases and at J to 7 bases, leaving 8 bases not matched to a gene. The CDR3 nucleotides read TGTGCCAGCACTAAGACTAGCGGGAGCCAGAATGAGCAGTTCTTC. Protein product: CASTKTSGSQNEQFF.

This clone has a handful of counts. V gene TRBV9 combines with J gene TRBJ2-7; D is unresolved. CDR1 and CDR2 from the germline V gene are SGDLS and YYNGEE. The CDR3 is 9 residues long. The CDR3 DNA is TGTGTCCGGTCCTACGAGCAGTACTTC. Its translation: CVRSYEQYF. The whole variable domain, filled in from reference TRBV9 and TRBJ2-7, reads DSGVTQTPKHLITATGQRVTLRCSPRSGDLSVYWYQQSLDQGLQFLIQYYNGEERAKGNILERFSAQQFPDLHSELNLSSLELGDSALYFCVRSYEQYFGPGTRLTVT.

This rearrangement joins TRBV3-1 (or the pseudogene TRBV3-2) to TRBJ2-7, with 10 bases aligning to TRBD1. The CDR3 contains 14 residues. The trim removed 4 bases at V and 6 bases at J, leaving 6 bases unmatched. CDR1 and CDR2 (germline): LGHDT, YNNKEL (reference sequence). As DNA, the CDR3 is TGTGCCAGCAGCCCAGGGGGACAGGGGACCGAGCAGTACTTC. Amino acids: CASSPGGQGTEQYF.

This clone was observed a handful of times. The J gene is TRBJ2-7, the V gene TRBV7-9; possible D gene TRBD1, 6 bases. V was pared by 5 bases and J by 2 bases, with 13 bases between. Germline V gene lookup returns CDR1 SEHNR and CDR2 FQNEAQ (reference sequence). The CDR3 runs 14 residues. The CDR3: CASSPGQRAYEQYF. DNA of the CDR3: TGTGCCAGCAGCCCCGGACAGAGAGCCTACGAGCAGTACTTC. The full variable domain, completed using reference TRBV7-9 and TRBJ2-7, is DTGVSQNPRHKITKRGQNVTFRCDPISEHNRLYWYRQTLGQGPEFLTYFQNEAQLEKSRLLSDRFSAERPKGSFSTLEIQRTEQGDSAMYLCASSPGQRAYEQYFGPGTRLTVT.

In its sample, this clone was seen once. This rearrangement joins TRBV30 to TRBJ1-3; TRBD1 matches 7 bases. The ends lost 2 bases at V and 0 bases at J; junction bases unmatched: 10. Germline CDR1 is GTSNPN and CDR2 is SVGIG (reference sequence). CDR3 length: 17 residues. The CDR3 coding sequence is TGTGCCTGGAGTAGGGGGGTTTGGACAGGCTCTGGAAACACCATATATTTT. Encoded protein: CAWSRGVWTGSGNTIYF.

The chain has TRBV29-1 and TRBJ1-6; no definite D call. Germline V gene lookup returns CDR1 SQVTM and CDR2 ANQGSEA. CDR3 size: 12 residues. V was clipped by 4 bases and J by 13 bases, with 14 bases between them. CDR3 protein: CSVGAQSGPLHF. CDR3 sequence (DNA): TGCAGCGTTGGGGCTCAGTCCGGTCCCCTCCACTTT.